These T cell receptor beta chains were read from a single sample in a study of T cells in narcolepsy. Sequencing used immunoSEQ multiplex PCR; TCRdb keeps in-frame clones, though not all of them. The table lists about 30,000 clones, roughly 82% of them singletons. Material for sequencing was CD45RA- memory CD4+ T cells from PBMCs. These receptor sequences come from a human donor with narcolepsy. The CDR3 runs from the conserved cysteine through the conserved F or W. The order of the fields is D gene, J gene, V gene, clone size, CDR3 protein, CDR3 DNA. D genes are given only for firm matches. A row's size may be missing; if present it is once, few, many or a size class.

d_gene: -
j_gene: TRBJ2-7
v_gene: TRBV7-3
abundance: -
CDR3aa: CASSLTEYEQYF
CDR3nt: TGTGCCAGCAGCTTAACAGAGTACGAGCAGTACTTC

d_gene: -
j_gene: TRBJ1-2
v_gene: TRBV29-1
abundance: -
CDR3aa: CSVDRASNYGYTF
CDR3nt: TGCAGCGTTGACAGGGCCTCTAACTATGGCTACACCTTC

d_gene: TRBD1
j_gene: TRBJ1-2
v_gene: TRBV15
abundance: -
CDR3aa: CATSRDRGQGAAGYTF
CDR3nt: TGTGCCACCAGCAGAGATAGAGGGCAGGGGGCTGCCGGCTACACCTTC

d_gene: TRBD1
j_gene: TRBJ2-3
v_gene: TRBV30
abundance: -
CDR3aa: CAWSAGTGMKDTQYF
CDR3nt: TGTGCCTGGAGTGCAGGGACAGGGATGAAAGATACGCAGTATTTT

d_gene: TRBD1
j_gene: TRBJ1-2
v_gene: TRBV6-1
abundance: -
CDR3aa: CASSEPDRVYGYTF
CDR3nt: TGTGCCAGCAGTGAGCCGGACAGGGTATATGGCTACACCTTC

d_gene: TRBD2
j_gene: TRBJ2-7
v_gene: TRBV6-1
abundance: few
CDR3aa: CASRWGTSSYEQYF
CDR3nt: TGTGCCAGCAGATGGGGGACTAGCTCCTACGAGCAGTACTTC

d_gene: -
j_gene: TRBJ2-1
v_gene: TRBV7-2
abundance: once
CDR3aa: CASSLDPKVEQFF
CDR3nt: TGTGCCAGCAGCTTAGATCCTAAGGTTGAGCAGTTCTTC

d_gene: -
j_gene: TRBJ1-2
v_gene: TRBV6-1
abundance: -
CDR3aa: CASSAHRDGDYGYTF
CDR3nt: TGTGCCAGCAGTGCTCACAGGGATGGGGACTATGGCTACACCTTC

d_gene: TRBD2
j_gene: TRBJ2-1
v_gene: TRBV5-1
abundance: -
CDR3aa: CASSRGGQTSDYNEQFF
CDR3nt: TGCGCCAGCAGCCGGGGAGGACAGACTAGCGACTACAATGAGCAGTTCTTC

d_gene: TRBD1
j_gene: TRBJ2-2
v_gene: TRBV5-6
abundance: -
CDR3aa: CASSFRTGEKTGELFF
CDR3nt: TGTGCCAGCAGCTTTAGGACAGGGGAAAAGACCGGGGAGCTGTTTTTT

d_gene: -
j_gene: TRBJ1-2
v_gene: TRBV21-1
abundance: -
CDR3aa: CASSKVEEVYGYTF
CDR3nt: TGTGCCAGCAGCAAAGTTGAAGAAGTCTATGGCTACACCTTC

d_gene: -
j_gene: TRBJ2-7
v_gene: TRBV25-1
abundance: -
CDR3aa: CASSESIRTYEQYF
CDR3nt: TGTGCCAGCAGTGAATCGATCAGAACCTACGAGCAGTACTTC

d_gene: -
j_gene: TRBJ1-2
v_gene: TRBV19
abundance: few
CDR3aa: CASTRGGGYGYTF
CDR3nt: TGTGCCAGTACCCGGGGAGGGGGATATGGCTACACCTTC

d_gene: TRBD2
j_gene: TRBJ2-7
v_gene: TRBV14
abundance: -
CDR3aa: CASSQDRRGGDEQYF
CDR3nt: TGTGCCAGCAGCCAAGACCGTCGGGGAGGGGACGAGCAGTACTTC

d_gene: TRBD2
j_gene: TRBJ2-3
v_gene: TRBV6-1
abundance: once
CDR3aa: CASSDPSGRAQDTQYF
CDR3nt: TGTGCCAGCAGTGACCCTAGCGGGAGGGCCCAAGATACGCAGTATTTT

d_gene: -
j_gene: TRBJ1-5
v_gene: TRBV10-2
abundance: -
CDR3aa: CASRHTGLGQPQHF
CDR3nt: TGCGCCAGCAGACACACAGGGTTGGGTCAGCCCCAGCATTTT

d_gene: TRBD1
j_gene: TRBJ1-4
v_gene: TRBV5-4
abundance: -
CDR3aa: CASSVGTGAANEKLFF
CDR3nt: TGTGCCAGCAGCGTAGGGACAGGGGCCGCTAATGAAAAACTGTTTTTT

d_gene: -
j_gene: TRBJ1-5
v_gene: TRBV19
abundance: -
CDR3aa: CASSGTGSNQPQHF
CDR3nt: TGTGCCAGTAGTGGGACGGGGAGCAATCAGCCCCAGCATTTT

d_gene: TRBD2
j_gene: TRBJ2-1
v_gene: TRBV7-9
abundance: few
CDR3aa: CASSFGRGKSYEQFF
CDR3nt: TGTGCCAGCAGCTTTGGGAGGGGCAAGAGCTATGAGCAGTTCTTC

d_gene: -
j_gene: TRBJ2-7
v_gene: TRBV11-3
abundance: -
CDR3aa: CASSVGSSSYEQYF
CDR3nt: TGTGCCAGCAGCGTCGGATCCAGCTCCTACGAGCAGTACTTC

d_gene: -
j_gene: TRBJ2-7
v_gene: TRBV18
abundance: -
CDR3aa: CASSPPTGDKQYF
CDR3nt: TGTGCCAGCTCACCACCCACTGGGGACAAGCAGTACTTC

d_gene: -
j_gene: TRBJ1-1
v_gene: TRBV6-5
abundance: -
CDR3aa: CASTSLNTEAFF
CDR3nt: TGTGCCAGCACTTCCCTGAACACTGAAGCTTTCTTT

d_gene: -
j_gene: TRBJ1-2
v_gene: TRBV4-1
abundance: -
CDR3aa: CASSHPDGSNYGYTF
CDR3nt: TGCGCCAGCAGCCATCCTGACGGATCTAACTATGGCTACACCTTC

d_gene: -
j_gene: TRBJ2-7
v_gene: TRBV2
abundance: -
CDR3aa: CASSGGGHEQYF
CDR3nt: TGTGCCAGCAGTGGAGGGGGTCACGAGCAGTACTTC

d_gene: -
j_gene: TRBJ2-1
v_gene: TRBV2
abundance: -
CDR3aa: CASTRGPNEQFF
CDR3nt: TGTGCCAGCACGCGGGGTCCTAATGAGCAGTTCTTC

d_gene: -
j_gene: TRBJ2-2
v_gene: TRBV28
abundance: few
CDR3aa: CASSFVGSVWELFF
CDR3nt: TGTGCCAGCAGTTTTGTCGGAAGCGTCTGGGAGCTGTTTTTT

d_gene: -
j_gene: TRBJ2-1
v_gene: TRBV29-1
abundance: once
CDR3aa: CSVEQPQFF
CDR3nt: TGCAGCGTTGAGCAGCCCCAGTTCTTC

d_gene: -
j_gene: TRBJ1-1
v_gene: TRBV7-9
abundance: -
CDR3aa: CASSRTQRNTEAFF
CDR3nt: TGTGCCAGCAGCCGGACCCAGAGGAACACTGAAGCTTTCTTT

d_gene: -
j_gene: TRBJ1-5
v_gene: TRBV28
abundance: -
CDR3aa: CASSLLNQPQHF
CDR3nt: TGTGCCAGCAGTTTATTAAATCAGCCCCAGCATTTT

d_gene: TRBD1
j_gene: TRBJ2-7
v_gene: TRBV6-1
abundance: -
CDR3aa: CASSSAGTGYEQYF
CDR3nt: TGTGCCAGCAGTTCCGCCGGGACAGGGTACGAGCAGTACTTC

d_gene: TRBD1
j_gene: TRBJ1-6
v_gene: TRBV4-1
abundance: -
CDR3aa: CASRSRGNSPLHF
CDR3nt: TGCGCCAGCAGGTCCAGGGGGAATTCACCCCTCCACTTT

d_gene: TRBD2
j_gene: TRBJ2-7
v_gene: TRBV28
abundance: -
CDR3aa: CASSLWGTSGLAGRTAYEQYF
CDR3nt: TGTGCCAGCAGTTTATGGGGAACGAGTGGACTAGCGGGACGGACTGCCTACGAGCAGTACTTC

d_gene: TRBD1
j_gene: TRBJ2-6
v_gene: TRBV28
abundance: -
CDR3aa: CASSRRQGGSGANVLTF
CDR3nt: TGTGCCAGCAGTCGCCGACAGGGGGGCTCTGGGGCCAACGTCCTGACTTTC

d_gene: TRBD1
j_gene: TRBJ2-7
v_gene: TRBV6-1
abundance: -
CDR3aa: CASSVLGQGAQEQYF
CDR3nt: TGTGCCAGCAGTGTACTTGGACAGGGGGCGCAGGAGCAGTACTTC

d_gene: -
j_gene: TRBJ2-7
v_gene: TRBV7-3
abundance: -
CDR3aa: CASSPRDGYEQYF
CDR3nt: TGTGCCAGCAGCCCAAGGGATGGCTACGAGCAGTACTTC

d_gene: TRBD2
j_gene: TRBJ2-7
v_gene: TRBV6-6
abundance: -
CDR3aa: CASKNGLAGAYEQYF
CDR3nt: TGTGCCAGCAAAAACGGACTAGCGGGGGCCTACGAGCAGTACTTC

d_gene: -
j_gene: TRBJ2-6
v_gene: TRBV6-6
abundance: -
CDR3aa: CASRNMGANVLTF
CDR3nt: TGTGCCAGCAGAAATATGGGGGCCAACGTCCTGACTTTC

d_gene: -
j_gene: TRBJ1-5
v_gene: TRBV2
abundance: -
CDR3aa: CASSEAGPRSSNQPQHF
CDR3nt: TGTGCCAGCAGTGAAGCTGGGCCAAGGAGTAGCAATCAGCCCCAGCATTTT

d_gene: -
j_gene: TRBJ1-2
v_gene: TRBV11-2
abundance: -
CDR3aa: CASSEDETRRGYTF
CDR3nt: TGTGCCAGCAGCGAAGACGAGACAAGGAGGGGCTACACCTTC

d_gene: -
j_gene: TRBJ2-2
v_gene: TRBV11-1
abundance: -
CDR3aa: CASSLNRGGTGELFF
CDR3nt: TGTGCCAGCAGCTTAAATAGGGGCGGCACCGGGGAGCTGTTTTTT

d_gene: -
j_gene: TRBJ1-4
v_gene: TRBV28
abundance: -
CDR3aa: CASRAGKEKLFF
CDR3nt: TGTGCCAGCAGAGCCGGGAAGGAAAAACTGTTTTTT

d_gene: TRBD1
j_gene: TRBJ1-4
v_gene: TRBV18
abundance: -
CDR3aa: CASSLRTGDFEKLFF
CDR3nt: TGTGCCAGCTCACTACGGACAGGAGACTTTGAAAAACTGTTTTTT

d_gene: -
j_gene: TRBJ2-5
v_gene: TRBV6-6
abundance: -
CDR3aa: CATTPTSPQETQYF
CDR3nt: TGTGCCACTACCCCCACTAGCCCCCAAGAGACCCAGTACTTC

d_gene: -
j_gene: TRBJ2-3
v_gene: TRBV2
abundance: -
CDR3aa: CASKPLGRLQTDTQYF
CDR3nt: TGTGCCAGCAAGCCGCTTGGAAGGCTTCAAACAGATACGCAGTATTTT

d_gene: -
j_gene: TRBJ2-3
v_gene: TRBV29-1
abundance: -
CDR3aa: CSVEDWGRTDTQYF
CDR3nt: TGCAGCGTTGAAGATTGGGGAAGGACAGATACGCAGTATTTT

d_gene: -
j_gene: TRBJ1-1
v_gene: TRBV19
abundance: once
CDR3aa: CASKSSRGDRTEAFF
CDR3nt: TGTGCCAGCAAAAGTAGCCGGGGGGATCGGACTGAAGCTTTCTTT

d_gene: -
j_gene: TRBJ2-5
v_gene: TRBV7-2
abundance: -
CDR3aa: CASSSQGFQETQYF
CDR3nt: TGTGCCAGCAGCTCGCAGGGGTTCCAAGAGACCCAGTACTTC

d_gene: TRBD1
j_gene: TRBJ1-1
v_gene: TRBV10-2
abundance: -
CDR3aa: CASSELQGRAEAFF
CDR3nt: TGCGCCAGCAGTGAGTTACAGGGGAGAGCTGAAGCTTTCTTT

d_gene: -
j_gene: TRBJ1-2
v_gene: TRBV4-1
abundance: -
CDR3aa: CASSQGLHRYGYTF
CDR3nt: TGCGCCAGCAGCCAGGGGCTACATCGCTATGGCTACACCTTC

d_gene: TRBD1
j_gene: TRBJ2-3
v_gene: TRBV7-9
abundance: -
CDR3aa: CASSLVGQGVDTQYF
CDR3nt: TGTGCCAGCAGCTTAGTTGGACAGGGAGTAGATACGCAGTATTTT

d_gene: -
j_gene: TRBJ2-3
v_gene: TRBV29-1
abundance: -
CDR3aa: CSVVGDGIHTQYF
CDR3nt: TGCAGCGTTGTCGGGGACGGCATCCATACGCAGTATTTT

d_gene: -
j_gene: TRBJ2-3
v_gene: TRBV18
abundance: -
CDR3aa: CASTGGVRTDTQYF
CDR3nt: TGTGCCAGTACCGGGGGTGTAAGGACAGATACGCAGTATTTT

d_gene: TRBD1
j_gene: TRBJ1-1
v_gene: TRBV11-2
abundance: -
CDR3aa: CASSLDRLTGRNTEAFF
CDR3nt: TGTGCCAGCAGCTTAGACCGATTGACAGGGAGGAACACTGAAGCTTTCTTT

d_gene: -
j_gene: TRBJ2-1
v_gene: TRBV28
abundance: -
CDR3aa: CASSFRASSYNEQFF
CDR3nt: TGTGCCAGCAGTTTTCGCGCGAGCTCCTACAATGAGCAGTTCTTC

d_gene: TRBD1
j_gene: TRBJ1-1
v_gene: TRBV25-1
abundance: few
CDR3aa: CASSAGDRYTEAFF
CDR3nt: TGTGCCAGCAGTGCGGGGGACAGATACACTGAAGCTTTCTTT

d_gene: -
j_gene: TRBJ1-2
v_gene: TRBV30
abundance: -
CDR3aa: CACRSTIRRANYGYTF
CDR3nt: TGTGCCTGTAGGAGCACCATTCGCCGAGCTAACTATGGCTACACCTTC

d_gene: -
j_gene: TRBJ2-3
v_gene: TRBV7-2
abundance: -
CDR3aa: CASSLIVGLQGATDTQYF
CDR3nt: TGTGCCAGCAGCTTAATAGTAGGGCTGCAGGGAGCGACAGATACGCAGTATTTT

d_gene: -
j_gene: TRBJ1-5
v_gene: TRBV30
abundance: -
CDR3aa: CAWSALGYNQPQHF
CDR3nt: TGTGCCTGGAGCGCCCTGGGGTACAATCAGCCCCAGCATTTT

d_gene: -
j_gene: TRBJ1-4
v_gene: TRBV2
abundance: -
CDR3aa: CASTLLRGDEKLFF
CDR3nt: TGTGCCAGCACTTTGTTGCGGGGTGATGAAAAACTGTTTTTT

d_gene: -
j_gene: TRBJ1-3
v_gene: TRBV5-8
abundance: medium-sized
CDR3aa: CASSVEQGLSEYPSGNTIYF
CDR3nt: TGTGCCAGCAGCGTGGAGCAGGGGCTCTCCGAATACCCCTCTGGAAACACCATATATTTT